These 18 T cell receptor beta chains came from one sample sequenced in a study of T cell responses to AZD1222 COVID-19 vaccine (dated by TCRdb to the early 2020s). Library generation was performed with the immunoSEQ multiplex PCR assay. TCRdb limited this immuneACCESS table to in-frame rearrangements with V and J called. A share of clones is missing; checked studies link under half to unresolved V genes, and the rest is unexplained. A total of under 150,000 clones appear in this sample, about 90% of them only once. Together, the top ten hold approximately 7.5% of the sample. What this sample's time point label stands for: baseline before first vaccination. The specimen comprised peripheral blood, sampled on day 0 of AZD1222 vaccination. The receptors shown here come from an adult in good health.

The chain uses TRBV10-3 and TRBJ2-7; TRBD2 matches 9 bases. This CDR3 has 13 residues. The V and J ends lost 6 bases and 4 bases, in that order; junction bases with no gene match: 4. The germline gives CDR1 ENHRY, CDR2 SYGVKD. The CDR3 region is CAIRAGGPYEQYF. CDR3 bases: TGTGCCATCAGAGCGGGGGGCCCATACGAGCAGTACTTC.

The chain couples TRBV28 to TRBJ1-2; possibly TRBD1 for D (6 bases). Germline loops: CDR1 MDHEN, CDR2 SYDVKM. The ends were cut back, 6 bases at V and 4 bases at J, with 12 bases in the middle. The CDR3 contains 13 residues. The CDR3 DNA sequence: TGTGCCAGCAGGGGCAGGGGTCTCTATGGCTACACCTTC. Translation gives CASRGRGLYGYTF.

This sequence joins TRBV27 and TRBJ2-1; weak D call: TRBD1 (5 bases). Germline V CDR1 and CDR2: MNHEY, SMNVEV (reference sequence). V gave up 2 bases and J gave up 6 bases, with 14 bases separating them. The CDR3 spans 15 residues. CDR3 in amino acids: CASSLIGGHPNEQFF. The CDR3 DNA follows: TGTGCCAGCAGTTTAATCGGCGGACACCCCAATGAGCAGTTCTTC.

This clone has a handful of counts. The J gene is TRBJ2-3, the V gene TRBV12-3 or TRBV12-4; D gene uncertain. The CDR3 covers 13 residues. Between the trimmed V and J ends, which lost 5 bases and 4 bases, there was a span of 10 bases. The CDR3 DNA is TGTGCCAGCAGTCCGGGTGCTTCAGATACGCAGTATTTT. The encoded protein is CASSPGASDTQYF.

The chain joins TRBV28 to TRBJ1-1; 8 bases line up with TRBD1. CDR3 length equals 12 residues. With V trimmed by 3 bases and J by 8 bases, 2 bases remained unmatched. Germline lookup yields CDR1 MDHEN and CDR2 SYDVKM. For the CDR3, the DNA is TGTGCCAGCAGTTTTAGGACAGGGGAAGCTTTCTTT. Translation: CASSFRTGEAFF.

The chain couples TRBV5-8 to TRBJ1-5; no firm D call. Trimming stripped 5 bases from V and 0 bases from J, with 9 bases between. Germline V CDR1 and CDR2: SGHTS, YDEGEE. The CDR3 is made up of 14 amino acids. The CDR3 DNA sequence: TGTGCCAGCAGGGGTTTCGATAGCAATCAGCCCCAGCATTTT. This translates into CASRGFDSNQPQHF.

Only a few counts were recorded for this clone. Other DNA variants within this sample encode the same CDR3. The genes are TRBV29-1 and TRBJ2-7; D unresolved. CDR1 SQVTM and CDR2 ANQGSEA come from the germline V gene. With 4 bases removed from V and 1 base from J, the gap between germline ends came to 8 bases. The length of the CDR3 is 12 residues. The CDR3, as DNA: TGCAGCGTTGGAATAGGGTCCTACGAGCAGTACTTC. Amino acid sequence: CSVGIGSYEQYF.

The gene calls are TRBV10-3 and TRBJ1-1; D possibly corresponds to TRBD1 (6 bases). The germline V gene encodes CDR1 ENHRY and CDR2 SYGVKD. The CDR3 has 15 amino acids. V was pared by 5 bases and J by 0 bases, with 13 bases between. The CDR3 coding sequence is TGTGCCATCAGTACAGGGAATACAATGAACACTGAAGCTTTCTTT. Its translation is CAISTGNTMNTEAFF.

A few counts support this clone. V is TRBV27 and J is TRBJ1-1; the D gene is possibly TRBD1 (6 bases). Germline V gene data show CDR1 as MNHEY and CDR2 as SMNVEV (reference sequence). This CDR3 region has 16 residues. V gave up 5 bases and J gave up 1 base, with 17 bases separating them. The DNA of the CDR3 is TGTGCCAGCAGTCCGTACAGGGATGTGCGGAACACTGAAGCTTTCTTT. Translation gives CASSPYRDVRNTEAFF.

This clone was detected only a few times. The DNA of the CDR3 is TGTGCCAGCAGAGTACAGGGGAGAGGGTCACCCCTCCACTTT. Protein: CASRVQGRGSPLHF. The chain employs TRBV28 and TRBJ1-6; 7 bases line up with TRBD1. CDR1 and CDR2 (germline): MDHEN, SYDVKM. J gave up 10 bases and V 6 bases, and 9 bases lay outside the gene matches. This CDR3 has 14 residues. The full variable domain, completed using reference TRBV28 and TRBJ1-6, is DVKVTQSSRYLVKRTGEKVFLECVQDMDHENMFWYRQDPGLGLRLIYFSYDVKMKEKGDIPEGYSVSREKKERFSLILESASTNQTSMYLCASRVQGRGSPLHFGNGTRLTVT.

The CDR3 here is CASSFWGSNSGNTIYF. CDR3 bases: TGTGCCAGCAGCTTTTGGGGGTCCAACTCTGGAAACACCATATATTTT. The rearrangement joins TRBV5-4 to TRBJ1-3, with D tentatively TRBD1 (5 bases). The CDR3 consists of 16 residues. V lost 2 bases and J lost 0, with 12 bases in between. Germline CDR1 and CDR2: SGHNT and YYREEE (reference sequence).

This clone was observed a few times. The V gene is TRBV20-1, the J gene TRBJ1-2, with 7 bases aligning to TRBD1. Germline V gene data show CDR1 as DFQATT and CDR2 as SNEGSKA (reference sequence). The CDR3 covers 11 residues. CDR3 nucleotide sequence: TGCAGCTACAGGGGCAACTATGGCTACACCTTC. Its protein product is CSYRGNYGYTF.

This rearrangement joins TRBV29-1 to TRBJ2-3; D possibly uses TRBD1 or TRBD2 (5 bases each). CDR1 SQVTM and CDR2 ANQGSEA come from the germline V gene. V lost 7 bases to trimming and J lost 3 bases, with 17 bases between them. The CDR3 runs to 14 residues. Written as DNA, the CDR3 is TGCAGCGGGGGGTGGCAGGGAAGGACAGATACGCAGTATTTT. It is translated as CSGGWQGRTDTQYF.

This clone occurred once. The chain recombines TRBV3-1 (or the pseudogene TRBV3-2) with TRBJ1-1; D is undetermined. Trimming pared 4 bases from V and 5 bases from J, leaving 14 bases between. The CDR3 contains 14 residues. The germline V gene has CDR1 LGHDT and CDR2 YNNKEL (reference sequence). Here the CDR3 reads CASSPRTFQTEAFF. For the CDR3, the DNA is TGTGCCAGCAGCCCTCGGACTTTTCAGACTGAAGCTTTCTTT.

The chain joins TRBV30 to TRBJ2-5; D perhaps matches TRBD1 (5 bases). Between the trimmed V and J ends, which lost 3 bases and 2 bases, there was a span of 10 bases. This CDR3 has 13 amino acids. The germline CDR1 and CDR2 sequences are GTSNPN and SVGIG (reference sequence). CDR3 DNA sequence: TGTGCCTGGAGCCTCGACAGACAAGAGACCCAGTACTTC. Its translation is CAWSLDRQETQYF.

There are a few counts of this clone. The genes are TRBV5-4 and TRBJ2-1; D may be TRBD1 (5 bases). This CDR3 is built from 14 residues. Germline V gene sequence: CDR1 SGHNT, CDR2 YYREEE (reference sequence). Between the trimmed V and J ends, which lost 3 bases and 6 bases, there was a span of 13 bases. The CDR3 loop is CASSSVGRSNEQFF. The CDR3 region has the DNA TGTGCCAGCAGCTCGGTGGGGCGTAGCAATGAGCAGTTCTTC.

In nucleotides, the CDR3 is TGTGCCAGCAGCGCCCAAAACGAGCAGTACTTC. It is translated as CASSAQNEQYF. V gene TRBV7-9 combines with J gene TRBJ2-7; D call uncertain. The CDR3 contains 11 residues. V was trimmed by 5 bases and J by 5 bases, leaving 7 bases between them. Germline loops: CDR1 SEHNR, CDR2 FQNEAQ (reference sequence).

This sequence joins TRBV5-8 and TRBJ2-1; possible D gene TRBD1, 6 bases. This CDR3 is built from 15 residues. V was cut by 4 bases and J by 3 bases, with 14 bases left in between. In germline, CDR1 is SGHTS, CDR2 YDEGEE. As DNA, the CDR3 is TGTGCCAGCAGCCCGGGGAACAGGGACTACAATGAGCAGTTCTTC. Its protein product is CASSPGNRDYNEQFF.